Listed here is a single TCR beta chain. No antigen is known for it. Base qualities are not recorded, but no much larger clone differs from it by a single base. The sample comes from a study of T cell clonotyping in hematopoietic cell transplantation (dated by TCRdb to the early 2020s). Looking at the study overall: Recipient samples taken before transplant were obtained following cytoreduction. In the study, 135 blood samples were gathered from a few dozen consecutive transplant recipients and their related donors. Patients were recruited between September 2015 and 2017 and followed until late 2020 or death. Here is what the overall study found, with its caveats: Just a small fraction of recipient repertoires overlapped with donor repertoires, and more than 95% appeared de novo at the given depth. After transplant, TCR diversity in recipients dropped, and pathologically expanded clonotypes climbed progressively between day 30 and day 180. The sample size was limited and the cells went unsorted, which meant the CD4 and CD8 repertoire contributions could not be told apart. Broader posttransplant TCR repertoire diversity was predicted by donor and pretransplant recipient Inverse Simpson Index values.

CDR1 and CDR2 are read off the germline V gene (reference sequence) as MNHEY and SMNVEV. The CDR3, cysteine through phenylalanine, is 20 amino acids long. The only DNA kept is the CDR3, 60 bases in frame from the first base. V is trimmed back by 5 bases and J by 1 base, and the junction contains 19 bases that no gene match accounts for. What this sample's time point label stands for: recipient sample about 28 days before transplant, after cytoreduction. Recipient blood was collected about 28 days before transplant and at days 30, 100 and 180 after transplant. Nuclei Lysis Solution was used to extract genomic DNA from fresh or cryopreserved unfractionated peripheral blood mononuclear cells. The immunoSEQ assay, a bias-controlled multiplex PCR with V- and J-specific primers, was used to amplify TCR beta CDR3 regions from genomic DNA. In a second PCR step, a proprietary barcode and Illumina adapter sequences were attached to the CDR3 amplicons. CDR3 libraries were sequenced on an Illumina MiSeq instrument. Processing in the source paper ran as follows. immunoSEQ Analyzer 3.0 was used for export and quality control, with R Bioconductor and Immunarch used for downstream analyses. Only productive rearrangements within the normalized downsampled data set were used in the calculation of repertoire metrics. Pathologically expanded clonotypes were defined as those larger than 5 templates in the normalized cohort. Repertoire diversity was measured with the Inverse Simpson Index. The non-normalized data set was used for CMV-specificity analyses so that all clonotypes could be captured. The clones in this table, taken by TCRdb from immuneACCESS, are in-frame only. Not every clone is retained; where verified, under half of the shortfall comes from an unresolved V gene, and the cause of the rest is unknown. V, J and clone size derive from that table, while D and trimming were established from the DNA sequence. This sample holds approximately 44,000 clones; 85% were observed only once. The top ten hold about 2.8% of the sample.

This receptor was obtained from a man between 60 and 75 years old with acute myeloid leukemia. Some clones in this sample may be carry-over from other donors' samples. Here the chain combines TRBV27 and TRBJ2-2, with 7 bases matching TRBD1. This sample comprised peripheral blood mononuclear cells, obtained before stem cell transplant. The DNA sequence is as follows: TGTGCCAGCAGTAACTACGGGACAGAAGAAGCAGTGGGGAACACCGGGGAGCTGTTTTTT. Translated, it reads CASSNYGTEEAVGNTGELFF.